A selection of T cell receptor beta chains follows, all from one sample in a study of tumor-infiltrating lymphocytes in localized non-small cell lung cancer. Assay: immunoSEQ multiplex PCR; the TCRdb copy retains only in-frame clones and omits some. The sample consists of about 12,000 clones, over 80% of them appearing once. Sequencing was performed on lung tumor tissue. The receptors come from a human donor with non-small cell lung cancer. Both conserved end residues are part of each CDR3. D genes are given only for firm matches. A clone size is listed for some rows: how often the clone was seen (once, few, many), or a class if it is expanded.

clone size: NA; J gene: TRBJ2-7; V gene: TRBV7-9; D gene: TRBD1; CDR3 protein: CASSFGGQGGHEQYF; CDR3 DNA: TGTGCCAGCAGCTTTGGAGGCCAAGGGGGCCACGAGCAGTACTTC
clone size: once; J gene: TRBJ1-2; V gene: TRBV18; D gene: TRBD1; CDR3 protein: CASSPPRQGPIYGYTF; CDR3 DNA: TGTGCCAGCTCACCACCTCGACAGGGCCCCATCTATGGCTACACCTTC
clone size: NA; J gene: TRBJ2-7; V gene: TRBV2; D gene: TRBD1; CDR3 protein: CASIRTGSSYEQYF; CDR3 DNA: TGTGCCAGCATTAGGACAGGTAGCTCCTACGAGCAGTACTTC
clone size: NA; J gene: TRBJ2-3; V gene: TRBV6-1; D gene: NA; CDR3 protein: CASRRGPTTDTQYF; CDR3 DNA: TGTGCCAGCAGGCGGGGGCCGACCACAGATACGCAGTATTTT
clone size: NA; J gene: TRBJ1-5; V gene: TRBV5-1; D gene: NA; CDR3 protein: CASSLRPQENSNQPQHF; CDR3 DNA: TGCGCCAGCAGCCTGAGGCCACAGGAAAATAGCAATCAGCCCCAGCATTTT
clone size: NA; J gene: TRBJ1-4; V gene: TRBV19; D gene: TRBD1; CDR3 protein: CASSIARGSNEKLFF; CDR3 DNA: TGTGCCAGTAGTATAGCCAGGGGGTCTAATGAAAAACTGTTTTTT
clone size: once; J gene: TRBJ1-2; V gene: TRBV6-5; D gene: NA; CDR3 protein: CASSYSIGNYGYTF; CDR3 DNA: TGTGCCAGCAGTTACTCGATCGGGAACTATGGCTACACCTTC
clone size: NA; J gene: TRBJ1-1; V gene: TRBV5-1; D gene: NA; CDR3 protein: CASSSAGPQQAFF; CDR3 DNA: TGCGCCAGCAGCTCAGCCGGGCCTCAACAGGCTTTCTTT
clone size: few; J gene: TRBJ1-4; V gene: TRBV7-6; D gene: NA; CDR3 protein: CASRGQDNEKLFF; CDR3 DNA: TGTGCCAGCAGGGGGCAGGATAATGAAAAACTGTTTTTT
clone size: NA; J gene: TRBJ2-1; V gene: TRBV5-5; D gene: NA; CDR3 protein: CASSSPGGTNNEQFF; CDR3 DNA: TGTGCCAGCAGCTCCCCAGGGGGGACCAACAATGAGCAGTTCTTC
clone size: NA; J gene: TRBJ1-6; V gene: TRBV2; D gene: NA; CDR3 protein: CASSEGRGVENSPLHF; CDR3 DNA: TGTGCCAGCAGTGAAGGTCGGGGGGTAGAAAATTCACCCCTCCACTTT
clone size: NA; J gene: TRBJ2-1; V gene: TRBV5-4; D gene: NA; CDR3 protein: CASSPGASSYNEQFF; CDR3 DNA: TGTGCCAGCAGCCCGGGGGCAAGCTCCTACAATGAGCAGTTCTTC
clone size: NA; J gene: TRBJ2-1; V gene: TRBV5-5; D gene: TRBD1; CDR3 protein: CASGGQYNEQFF; CDR3 DNA: TGTGCCAGCGGGGGACAGTACAATGAGCAGTTCTTC
clone size: NA; J gene: TRBJ1-1; V gene: TRBV7-8; D gene: TRBD1; CDR3 protein: CASSFWTGEDTEAFF; CDR3 DNA: TGTGCCAGCAGCTTTTGGACAGGGGAAGACACTGAAGCTTTCTTT
clone size: NA; J gene: TRBJ1-1; V gene: TRBV19; D gene: TRBD1; CDR3 protein: CASSIGTGGTEAFF; CDR3 DNA: TGTGCCAGTAGTATCGGAACAGGGGGCACTGAAGCTTTCTTT
clone size: few; J gene: TRBJ1-3; V gene: TRBV2; D gene: NA; CDR3 protein: CASTRLNSGNTIYF; CDR3 DNA: TGTGCCAGCACTAGACTGAACTCTGGAAACACCATATATTTT
clone size: NA; J gene: TRBJ2-4; V gene: TRBV30; D gene: NA; CDR3 protein: CAWSVGETATLAKNIQYF; CDR3 DNA: TGTGCCTGGAGTGTGGGAGAGACAGCAACCTTAGCCAAAAACATTCAGTACTTC
clone size: few; J gene: TRBJ1-1; V gene: TRBV7-9; D gene: NA; CDR3 protein: CASSRTGTTNTEAFF; CDR3 DNA: TGTGCCAGCAGCCGGACCGGGACAACGAACACTGAAGCTTTCTTT
clone size: few; J gene: TRBJ1-4; V gene: TRBV7-2; D gene: NA; CDR3 protein: CASSLDGATNEKLFF; CDR3 DNA: TGTGCCAGCAGCTTAGACGGAGCAACTAATGAAAAACTGTTTTTT
clone size: NA; J gene: TRBJ2-3; V gene: TRBV7-2; D gene: NA; CDR3 protein: CASSLQSFPDTQYF; CDR3 DNA: TGTGCCAGCAGCCTGCAATCCTTCCCCGATACGCAGTATTTT
clone size: NA; J gene: TRBJ2-1; V gene: TRBV4-1; D gene: NA; CDR3 protein: CASSQDIGNEQFF; CDR3 DNA: TGCGCCAGCAGCCAAGATATCGGGAATGAGCAGTTCTTC
clone size: NA; J gene: TRBJ1-1; V gene: TRBV5-5; D gene: NA; CDR3 protein: CASSLLSGGNTEAFF; CDR3 DNA: TGTGCCAGCAGCCTACTGTCAGGAGGGAACACTGAAGCTTTCTTT